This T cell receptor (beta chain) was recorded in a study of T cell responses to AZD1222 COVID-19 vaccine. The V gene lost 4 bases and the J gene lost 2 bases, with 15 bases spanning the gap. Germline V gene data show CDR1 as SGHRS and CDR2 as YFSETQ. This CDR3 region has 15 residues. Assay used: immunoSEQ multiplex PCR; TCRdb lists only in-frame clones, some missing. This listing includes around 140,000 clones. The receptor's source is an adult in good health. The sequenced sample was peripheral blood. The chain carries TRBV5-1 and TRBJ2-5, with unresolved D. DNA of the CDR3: TGCGCCAGCAGCCCCGTCCCCAACCCTCAAGAGACCCAGTACTTC. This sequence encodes CASSPVPNPQETQYF.